One TCR beta chain is described in this entry. The antigen is not known. The read falls 3 residues short of the CDR3 end, and the missing part is taken from the germline J gene. The germline V gene encodes CDR1 DFQATT and CDR2 SNEGSKA (reference sequence). Trimming removed 3 bases at V and 9 bases at J, with 12 bases between. The CDR3 is 13 amino acids. The data were obtained in a study of Tregs in tolerant kidney transplant recipients. The study, taken as a whole, reports: This study did not directly address biological reproducibility. Antigen-driven expansion was suggested because donor-specific Tregs expanded more than all Tregs in tolerant patients. Changing PCR primers prevented nucleotide comparison between some patients' samples.

Clones were read by immunoSEQ multiplex PCR, and TCRdb kept only the in-frame ones, dropping some. The sample totals 12,000 to 15,000 clones. Related graft donors supplied nonmyeloablative bone marrow transplants, and mixed chimerism was transient. CD4+CD25+CD127- Tregs, CD4+CD25- non-Tregs, CD4 and CD8 cells were sorted. This chain joins TRBV20-1 and TRBJ1-6; D is unresolved. This sequence was found in a human patient who received a combined kidney and bone marrow transplant. Some T cells may be transferred from the graft donor. Sequencing used CD4+ T cells from blood (PBMCs), obtained 12 months after the transplant. Incomplete CDR3 DNA: TGCAGTGCTAGGGGCGGGTTCCTTTCACCC. Translation gives CSARGGFLSP. The full CDR3 protein is CSARGGFLSPLHF.